Listed below are T cell receptor beta chains from one sample, sequenced in a study of response to subunit inactivated influenza vaccine. TCRdb analysed the RT-PCR reads with MiXCR anew, one entry per CDR3 protein. In the table there are hundreds of thousands of distinct CDR3 sequences, 9.5% to 12% of which are singletons. Here the sequenced sample was PBMCs from blood, taken 40 to 50 days after vaccination. All receptors derive from a man aged 50 to 59 who received an inactivated influenza vaccine. The CDR3 runs from the conserved cysteine through the conserved F or W. A D gene is named only where the DNA matches it firmly. Clone size is shown for a subset of rows, as once, few, many or a class of expanded clone.

>TRBD1|TRBJ2-7|TRBV4-3|many
TGCGCCAGCAGCCAAGGGACGGGGACAGGTTACGAGCAGTACTTC
CASSQGTGTGYEQYF
>.|TRBJ1-4|TRBV20-1|many
TGCAGTGCTAGGGACTACGGGGCCTATCAAAGGGAAAAACTGTTTTTT
CSARDYGAYQREKLFF
>.|TRBJ1-5|TRBV28|.
TGTGCCAGCAGTTTTGGGTCGGGGGCACATCAGCCCCAGCATTTT
CASSFGSGAHQPQHF
>TRBD2|TRBJ2-7|TRBV15|few
TGTGCCACCAGCCCTCGGACTAGCGGATACTCCTACGAGCAGTACTTC
CATSPRTSGYSYEQYF
>TRBD2|TRBJ2-7|TRBV7-3|.
TGTGCCAGCAGCTCTATGGGGACTAGCGGGAGGTACGAGCAGTACTTC
CASSSMGTSGRYEQYF
>.|TRBJ2-1|TRBV6-5|many
TGTGCCAGCAGTTACTCCATCTGGAGCTCCTACAATGAGCAGTTCTTC
CASSYSIWSSYNEQFF
>.|TRBJ1-1|TRBV12-5|few
TGTGCTAGTGGTTTGGCCGGGTCCCCTGAAGCTTTCTTT
CASGLAGSPEAFF
>.|TRBJ2-7|TRBV20-1|.
TGCAGTGCTAGAGATGGGGCAGGGGGAGGGTACGAGCAGTACTTC
CSARDGAGGGYEQYF
>.|TRBJ2-6|TRBV5-1|many
TGCGCCAGCAGCTTGGGACACTCTGGGGCCAACGTCCTGACTTTC
CASSLGHSGANVLTF
>.|TRBJ2-7|TRBV5-1|few
TGCGCCAGCAGCCCCTACCGGGGGCAGATTGACGAGCAGTACTTC
CASSPYRGQIDEQYF
>.|TRBJ2-3|TRBV6-2/TRBV6-3|.
TGTGCCAGCAGATCGGCTGTCACAGATACGCAGTATTTT
CASRSAVTDTQYF
>.|TRBJ1-2|TRBV29-1|many
TGCAGCGGCCATGGGCCCTATGGCTACACCTTC
CSGHGPYGYTF
>.|TRBJ2-7|TRBV7-2|.
TGTGCCAGCAGCTTAGGGGGGACATTCAACGAGCAGTACTTC
CASSLGGTFNEQYF
>.|TRBJ2-1|TRBV20-1|many
TGCAGTGCTAGCCAGGACAGAAACAATGAGCAGTTCTTC
CSASQDRNNEQFF
>TRBD2|TRBJ2-1|TRBV6-5|few
TGTGCCAGCAGTTACGGGGGGACTAGCGGTGAGCAGTTCTTC
CASSYGGTSGEQFF
>TRBD2|TRBJ2-7|TRBV6-1|few
TGTGCCAGCAGTACCATTGCGGGGGATGGCTCAACCGAGCAGTACTTC
CASSTIAGDGSTEQYF
>TRBD2|TRBJ2-7|TRBV20-1|many
TGCAGTGCTAGAGATCTCCTCGGGGAGGGGTCCTACGAGCAGTACTTC
CSARDLLGEGSYEQYF
>.|TRBJ2-2|TRBV25-1|.
TGTGCCAGCAGTGAAATGGTGAACACCGGGGAGCTGTTTTTT
CASSEMVNTGELFF
>TRBD2|TRBJ2-7|TRBV7-9|.
TGTGCCAGCAGCGACACTAGCGGGAGGGCCAGAGGGGACGAGCAGTACTTC
CASSDTSGRARGDEQYF
>.|TRBJ2-1|TRBV4-1|many
TGCGCCAGCAGCCAACATGACTACAATGAGCAGTTCTTC
CASSQHDYNEQFF
>TRBD2|TRBJ2-4|TRBV5-5|.
TGTGCCAGCAGCCCGACTAGCGGGGGAGCCGTGAGCGACATTCAGTACTTC
CASSPTSGGAVSDIQYF
>TRBD1|TRBJ2-1|TRBV6-5|few
TGTGCCAGCAGTTACCGGACAGGGGGCGATGAGCAGTTCTTC
CASSYRTGGDEQFF
>TRBD2|TRBJ2-1|TRBV7-2|few
TGTGCCAGCAGCCCCCCGGGTCTAGCGGGGGGCCAGCAGTTCTTC
CASSPPGLAGGQQFF
>TRBD1|TRBJ1-5|TRBV10-1|.
TGCGCCAGCAGACGAACAGGGGGCGCGGATCAGCCCCAGCATTTT
CASRRTGGADQPQHF
>TRBD1|TRBJ1-4|TRBV4-1|.
TGCGCCAGCAGCCAAGCTAAGAACAGGGGGGGTAATGAAAAACTGTTTTTT
CASSQAKNRGGNEKLFF
>.|TRBJ1-1|TRBV6-1|.
TGTGCCAGCAGTGAAAGAGGAGGGCGACCTGAAGCTTTCTTT
CASSERGGRPEAFF
>.|TRBJ2-3|TRBV5-1|many
TGCGCCAGCAGCTTGCGGTTGGTGGGGGAATCGGATACGCAGTATTTT
CASSLRLVGESDTQYF
>.|TRBJ2-1|TRBV7-2|many
TGTGCCAGCAGGTTCGGAGGTGCGTACAATGAGCAGTTCTTC
CASRFGGAYNEQFF
>.|TRBJ2-1|TRBV28|few
TGTGCCAGCTCACAGGGATTTATATACAATGAGCAGTTCTTC
CASSQGFIYNEQFF
>.|TRBJ2-1|TRBV6-5|few
TGTGCCAGCAGTCCCGACAACAATGAGCAGTTCTTC
CASSPDNNEQFF
>.|TRBJ2-7|TRBV20-1|few
TGCAGTGTTCGGAAAAACTACGAGCAGTACTTC
CSVRKNYEQYF
>.|TRBJ2-7|TRBV10-3|.
TGTGCCGTCAGTGAGTCGACTCGGTCAGCCTACGAGCAGTACTTC
CAVSESTRSAYEQYF
>.|TRBJ1-1|TRBV18|few
TGTGCCAGCTCACCACATCCTCCAGGGGCCGGCACTGAAGCTTTCTTT
CASSPHPPGAGTEAFF
>.|TRBJ2-3|TRBV6-2/TRBV6-3|many
TGTGCCAGCAGTCCCGGGTGGACGGAAACCACAGATACGCAGTATTTT
CASSPGWTETTDTQYF
>.|TRBJ2-3|TRBV2|.
TGTGCCAGCAGTGAAATCCCAGGAGGGGCCCCAGATACGCAGTATTTT
CASSEIPGGAPDTQYF
>TRBD1|TRBJ2-5|TRBV4-1|few
TGCGCCAGCAGCCAAGTGCACAGGGGCGAGACCCAGTACTTC
CASSQVHRGETQYF
>TRBD2|TRBJ2-3|TRBV6-1|.
TGTGCCAGCAGTCGGGGACTAGCGTGGCCAGATACGCAGTATTTT
CASSRGLAWPDTQYF
>.|TRBJ2-4|TRBV7-2|few
TGTGCCAGCAGCTTAGCGCGGCGGCAGGAAAACATTCAGTACTTC
CASSLARRQENIQYF
>TRBD2|TRBJ2-5|TRBV7-9|many
TGTGCCAGCAGCTTATCTAGCGGACAAGAGACCCAGTACTTC
CASSLSSGQETQYF
>.|TRBJ1-2|TRBV6-5|many
TGTGCCAGCAGCCCGGGCGCCTATGGCTACACCTTC
CASSPGAYGYTF
>.|TRBJ2-3|TRBV7-2|.
TGTGCCAGCAGCCCGGTCGGGGGGCATAGGACAGATACGCAGTATTTT
CASSPVGGHRTDTQYF
>TRBD2|TRBJ2-7|TRBV20-1|.
TGCAGTGCTAGTCCGGGGGGGACTACCTACGAGCAGTACTTC
CSASPGGTTYEQYF
>.|TRBJ2-5|TRBV4-3|.
TGCGCCAGCAGCCAAGATGGCGGACTGGGTGAGACCCAGTACTTC
CASSQDGGLGETQYF
>.|TRBJ1-2|TRBV10-3|many
TGTGCCATCAGTGGTCAACCCGACCAGAACTATGGCTACACCTTC
CAISGQPDQNYGYTF
>TRBD1|TRBJ2-1|TRBV20-1|.
TGCAGTGCTAGGTCAGGACAGGGGGCGGATGAGCAGTTCTTC
CSARSGQGADEQFF
>.|TRBJ2-3|TRBV4-1|many
TGCGCCAGCAGCCAAAGGGGAGTTTGGGTTACGCAGTATTTT
CASSQRGVWVTQYF
>.|TRBJ2-7|TRBV6-5|many
TGTGCCAGCAGTTACTCGATAAAAGGGGTCGAGCAGTACTTC
CASSYSIKGVEQYF
>.|TRBJ2-1|TRBV7-2|.
TGTGCCAGCAGCTCCCAGGGGAGCGGCTCCTACAATGAGCAGTTCTTC
CASSSQGSGSYNEQFF
>TRBD1|TRBJ2-7|TRBV6-2/TRBV6-3|few
TGTGCCAGCAGTTACGCTCCGGGACAGGCCACCTCCTACGAGCAGTACTTC
CASSYAPGQATSYEQYF
>.|TRBJ2-3|TRBV7-9|many
TGTGCCAGCAGCCTCACCCCCGAACCGCAGTATTTT
CASSLTPEPQYF
>.|TRBJ1-4|TRBV3-1|once
TGTGCCAGCAGCTACTGGAGAGTAGGGGCTGTAACTAATGAAAAACTGTTTTTT
CASSYWRVGAVTNEKLFF
>TRBD1|TRBJ1-4|TRBV4-2|.
TGTGCCAGCAGCCAAAAACAGGGGATTAATGAAAAACTGTTTTTT
CASSQKQGINEKLFF
>.|TRBJ1-1|TRBV5-1|few
TGCGCCAGCAGCTTGTTGGGGGGGGCCACTGAAGCTTTCTTT
CASSLLGGATEAFF
>.|TRBJ2-3|TRBV6-1|few
TGTGCCAGCAGTGGACAGGAGATAAGCACAGATACGCAGTATTTT
CASSGQEISTDTQYF
>TRBD2|TRBJ2-3|TRBV6-5|few
TGTGCCAGCAGTTCCACTAGCACTAGCGGGGGAGATACGCAGTATTTT
CASSSTSTSGGDTQYF